Shown below are 11 T cell receptor beta chains from a single sample sequenced in a study of long-term antiretroviral therapy in people with HIV. Researchers ran immunoSEQ v3.0 at survey level. TCRdb's copy holds only in-frame clones and misses some; the assay was immunoSEQ multiplex PCR. The sample lists roughly 15,000 clones; about 89% were seen once. Material: unsorted PBMCs, obtained 0.6 years after starting antiretroviral therapy. Receptor source: a woman aged 40 to 50 with HIV.

This clone showed up just a few times. CDR3 in DNA: TGTGCCAGCAGCTCACGCAGGGGTTACGAGCAGTACTTC. This codes for CASSSRRGYEQYF. This chain connects TRBV7-2 to TRBJ2-7; possible D gene TRBD1, 6 bases. V lost 4 bases to trimming and J lost 4 bases, with 11 bases between them. Germline loops: CDR1 SGHTA, CDR2 FQGNSA. The CDR3 has 13 residues. Combining the CDR3 with reference TRBV7-2 and TRBJ2-7 gives the whole variable domain GAGVSQSPSNKVTEKGKDVELRCDPISGHTALYWYRQSLGQGLEFLIYFQGNSAPDKSGLPSDRFSAERTGGSVSTLTIQRTQQEDSAVYLCASSSRRGYEQYFGPGTRLTVT.

The chain employs TRBV6-5 and TRBJ2-2, with TRBD2 identical over 8 bases. J gave up 5 bases and V 5 bases, and 4 bases lay outside the gene matches. CDR3 size: 14 residues. Looked up from germline, CDR1 is MNHEY and CDR2 is SVGAGI. CDR3 nucleotides: TGTGCCAGCAGTAGACTAGCGCGTACCGGGGAGCTGTTTTTT. Translation: CASSRLARTGELFF.

CDR3 in amino acids: CASSLVGGIYEQYF. CDR3 DNA sequence: TGTGCCAGCAGCTTAGTGGGGGGCATCTACGAGCAGTACTTC. The chain is built from TRBV7-2 and TRBJ2-7; the D call may be TRBD1 or TRBD2 (6 bases each). Germline assignment: CDR1 SGHTA and CDR2 FQGNSA. The CDR3 sequence is 14 residues long. V lost 1 base and J 3 bases, leaving 10 bases between the germline ends.

CDR3 sequence: CSVKDSGGYTF. In DNA, the CDR3 is TGCAGCGTTAAGGACAGTGGTGGCTACACCTTC. This sequence joins TRBV29-1 and TRBJ1-2, with D perhaps matching TRBD1 (6 bases). CDR1 SQVTM and CDR2 ANQGSEA come from the germline V gene. The CDR3 runs to 11 residues. V gave up 5 bases and J gave up 7 bases, with 11 bases separating them.

V gene TRBV14 combines with J gene TRBJ1-4, with a possible D match to TRBD1 (5 bases). Germline lookup yields CDR1 SGHDN and CDR2 FVKESK. There are 15 residues in the CDR3. Trimming stripped 5 bases from V and 7 bases from J, with 17 bases between. The CDR3 DNA reads as TGTGCCAGCAGCGCTCAGGGATATTATGGTGAAAAACTGTTTTTT. This translates into CASSAQGYYGEKLFF.

The V call is TRBV1, the J call TRBJ1-2. TRBV1 counts as a pseudogene. This CDR3 region has 20 residues. The chain's CDR3 is CTSSQDRALTKLTPLGGYTF. DNA for the CDR3: TGCACCAGCAGCCAAGATAGAGCGCTAACAAAACTAACCCCCTTGGGAGGCTACACCTTC.

The chain is built from TRBV7-2 and TRBJ2-4, with D possibly being TRBD2 (5 bases). The germline V gene encodes CDR1 SGHTA and CDR2 FQGNSA. The V end lost 5 bases, the J end lost 3 bases, and 14 bases lay between the germline ends. CDR3 length: 15 residues. CDR3 sequence (DNA): TGTGCCAGCAGCCGGGAAAGAGCCGGCAAAAACATTCAGTACTTC. This encodes CASSRERAGKNIQYF.

The CDR3 region is CASSQEIRSNQPQHF. The CDR3 DNA is TGCGCCAGCAGCCAAGAGATCCGTAGCAATCAGCCCCAGCATTTT. The chain is built from TRBV4-1 and TRBJ1-5; D is unresolved. There are 15 residues in the CDR3. CDR1 is MGHRA and CDR2 is YSYEKL in the germline V gene. Trimming took 0 bases from V and 0 from J, leaving 6 bases between them.

The chain has TRBV6-1 and TRBJ2-5, with a possible D match to TRBD1 (6 bases). CDR1 and CDR2 (germline): MNHNS, SASEGT. Trimming left V 7 bases short and J 4 bases short, with 16 bases between. The CDR3 extends over 14 amino acids. CDR3 protein: CASIIGGSGETQYF. DNA of the CDR3: TGTGCCAGCATTATAGGGGGATCTGGAGAGACCCAGTACTTC.

The chain joins TRBV12-5 to TRBJ1-6, with TRBD1 as a possible D gene (6 bases). Germline V gene lookup returns CDR1 LGHNT and CDR2 FRNRAP. V was cut by 4 bases and J by 10 bases, with 8 bases left in between. The CDR3 contains 12 residues. This CDR3 reads CASGWTESPLHF. In DNA, the CDR3 is TGTGCTAGTGGTTGGACAGAATCACCCCTCCACTTT.

The chain recombines TRBV21-1 with TRBJ1-1; whether TRBD1, the table's D call, matches the DNA was not checked. TRBV21-1 is flagged as a pseudogene. CDR3 length equals 15 residues. CDR3 nucleotide sequence: TGTGCCAGCAGACGGGACAGGCTAATGAACACTGAAGCTTTCTTT. This gives the protein CASRRDRLMNTEAFF.